The 20 T cell receptor beta chains below all came from one sample that was sequenced in a study of blood T cell repertoires in COVID-19 (dated by TCRdb to 2018 to 2021). To prepare the library, the immunoSEQ multiplex PCR assay was applied. Imported from immuneACCESS, the table was reduced by TCRdb to in-frame sequences with V and J called. These copies leave out some clones; in studies compared against another copy, an unresolved V gene accounts for under half, and the cause of the remainder is not known. This sample lists about 210,000 clones; roughly four fifths were detected once. Around a tenth of the sample is in the top ten clones. Sequenced material: PBMCs or T cells enriched from blood (not recorded which). The receptor set was obtained from a man aged 35-49 years who had recovered from COVID-19.

This clone was recorded many times. The V gene is TRBV13, the J gene TRBJ1-3; D unresolved. From germline, CDR1 is PRHDT and CDR2 FYEKMQ (reference sequence). The CDR3 runs 16 residues. Trimming pared 5 bases from V and 2 bases from J, leaving 16 bases between. CDR3 nucleotides: TGTGCCAGCAGCCCCACCGGACGGGAGCCTGGAAACACCATATATTTT. Encoded protein: CASSPTGREPGNTIYF.

This clone has only a few counts. V and J are TRBV5-1 and TRBJ2-7, with 7 bases identical to TRBD2. CDR1 and CDR2 (germline): SGHRS, YFSETQ. The V segment lost 1 base and the J segment 5 bases; nucleotides outside the gene matches: 9. The CDR3 totals 15 residues. CDR3 nucleotide sequence: TGCGCCAGCAGCTTGACGCCTAGCGGACGGGACGAGCAGTACTTC. This sequence encodes CASSLTPSGRDEQYF.

The CDR3 nucleotides read TGTGCCAGCAGCTCCCAGGGGGGAGAGACCCAGTACTTC. Translated: CASSSQGGETQYF. V and J are TRBV7-3 and TRBJ2-5; D perhaps matches TRBD1 (7 bases). V was cut by 4 bases and J by 4 bases, with 10 bases left in between. Germline V lookup: CDR1 SGHTA, CDR2 FQGTGA. The CDR3 covers 13 residues.

The J gene is TRBJ2-6, the V gene TRBV5-1, with unresolved D. This CDR3 has 15 amino acids. The V gene lost 1 base and the J gene lost 0 bases, with 5 bases spanning the gap. The germline gives CDR1 SGHRS, CDR2 YFSETQ. This chain's CDR3 is CASSLTASGANVLTF. The CDR3 DNA reads TGCGCCAGCAGCTTGACAGCCTCTGGGGCCAACGTCCTGACTTTC.

The J gene is TRBJ1-5, the V gene TRBV29-1; no reliable D call. Germline loops: CDR1 SQVTM, CDR2 ANQGSEA. CDR3 size: 12 residues. Deletions cut 4 bases from V and 7 bases from J, with 11 bases between. The DNA for the CDR3 is TGCAGCGTTGGTGGCCCCAAGCAGCCCCAGCATTTT. Translation gives CSVGGPKQPQHF.

In its sample, this clone was seen a few times. CDR3 sequence: CAISDLYEQYF. In DNA, the CDR3 is TGTGCCATCAGTGACCTCTACGAGCAGTACTTC. The genes are TRBV10-3 and TRBJ2-7; D not certain. V gave up 3 bases and J gave up 3 bases, with 3 bases separating them. The CDR3 is 11 residues long. Germline CDR1 is ENHRY and CDR2 is SYGVKD.

The V gene is TRBV18, the J gene TRBJ2-4; D possibly corresponds to TRBD1 (6 bases). The germline gives CDR1 KGHSH, CDR2 LQKENI. The CDR3 length is 14 residues. The V end was cut by 2 bases, the J end by 6 bases, with 11 bases between. As DNA, the CDR3 is TGTGCCAGCTCACCAGGGGGCGCCGGAAACATTCAGTACTTC. The encoded protein is CASSPGGAGNIQYF.

This clone came up once. This rearrangement joins TRBV15 to TRBJ1-2; the match to TRBD1 covers 9 bases. CDR3 size: 17 residues. The V gene's germline CDR1 is LNHNV and CDR2 YYDKDF (reference sequence). V shed 0 bases and J 7 bases; nucleotides not matched to a gene: 12. The CDR3 loop reads CATSRELTGTGKSGYTF. The CDR3 region has the DNA TGTGCCACCAGCAGAGAACTAACCGGGACAGGGAAGTCTGGCTACACCTTC.

V usage is TRBV5-1 and J usage is TRBJ2-7, with a tentative D call TRBD1 (5 bases). The V end was cut by 4 bases, the J end by 0 bases, with 11 bases between. This CDR3 region has 14 residues. CDR1 is SGHRS, CDR2 YFSETQ, per germline. The CDR3 nucleotides read TGCGCCAGCAGCCCGGACACAACCTCCTACGAGCAGTACTTC. Translation gives CASSPDTTSYEQYF.

The chain couples TRBV18 to TRBJ1-5; D might be TRBD1 (5 bases). The ends were cut back, 5 bases at V and 3 bases at J, with 11 bases in the middle. CDR1 and CDR2 from the germline V gene are KGHSH and LQKENI. CDR3 length: 14 residues. CDR3 sequence reads: CASSSQGPNQPQHF. The CDR3 DNA reads as TGTGCCAGCTCATCCCAGGGCCCCAATCAGCCCCAGCATTTT.

The chain uses TRBV7-9 and TRBJ1-1, with 7 bases aligning to TRBD1. CDR3 size: 15 residues. V dropped 6 bases and J dropped 3; count of bases not matched to a gene: 10. Germline lookup yields CDR1 SEHNR and CDR2 FQNEAQ (reference sequence). CDR3 coding DNA: TGTGCCAGCAGAAGTCTCCAGGGACAGTACACTGAAGCTTTCTTT. This translates into CASRSLQGQYTEAFF. Full variable domain (missing parts from reference TRBV7-9 and TRBJ1-1): DTGVSQNPRHKITKRGQNVTFRCDPISEHNRLYWYRQTLGQGPEFLTYFQNEAQLEKSRLLSDRFSAERPKGSFSTLEIQRTEQGDSAMYLCASRSLQGQYTEAFFGQGTRLTVV.

V and J are TRBV5-1 and TRBJ2-3; 9 positions agree with TRBD2. The CDR3 length is 15 residues. Germline CDR1 is SGHRS and CDR2 is YFSETQ. Losses at the gene ends were 4 bases for V and 2 bases for J; bases not matched to a gene: 5. The CDR3 here is CASSSSGRLTDTQYF. In DNA form, the CDR3 reads TGCGCCAGCAGCAGTAGCGGGAGACTCACAGATACGCAGTATTTT.

This chain links TRBV7-8 with TRBJ2-5; TRBD2 might be the D (5 bases). The CDR3 runs 13 residues. Germline CDR1 reads SGHVS; CDR2 reads FQNEAQ. Trimming took 3 bases from V and 4 from J, leaving 9 bases between them. CDR3 bases: TGTGCCAGCAGCTTCAATCGGGGAGAGACCCAGTACTTC. This encodes CASSFNRGETQYF.

V usage is TRBV19 and J usage is TRBJ1-5, with D unclear. V lost 7 bases to trimming and J lost 5 bases, with 18 bases between them. The CDR3 runs to 15 residues. Germline values: CDR1 LNHDA, CDR2 SQIVND (reference sequence). CDR3 DNA sequence: TGTGCCAGTATGTTGGCGGCCGCTAGGTATCAGCCCCAGCATTTT. Protein product: CASMLAAARYQPQHF.

The V and J genes are TRBV5-1 and TRBJ2-1, with TRBD2 matching 7 bases. The CDR3 has 15 amino acids. Germline trimming cut 5 bases from V and 3 bases from J; bases unmatched to any gene: 8. The germline V gene encodes CDR1 SGHRS and CDR2 YFSETQ. The CDR3 loop is CASRLLAASYNEQFF. The DNA of the CDR3 is TGCGCCAGCAGGCTGCTAGCGGCAAGCTACAATGAGCAGTTCTTC. Variable domain in full (rest from reference TRBV5-1 and TRBJ2-1): KAGVTQTPRYLIKTRGQQVTLSCSPISGHRSVSWYQQTPGQGLQFLFEYFSETQRNKGNFPGRFSGRQFSNSRSEMNVSTLELGDSALYLCASRLLAASYNEQFFGPGTRLTVL.

The sample holds a few counts of this clone. CDR3 loop: CASSIGSPKHQPQHF. DNA of the CDR3: TGTGCCAGTAGTATAGGTAGTCCCAAGCATCAGCCCCAGCATTTT. This chain uses TRBV19 with TRBJ1-5; D is unclear. Trimming pared 1 base from V and 5 bases from J, leaving 12 bases between. This CDR3 contains 15 residues. CDR1 and CDR2 (germline): LNHDA, SQIVND (reference sequence).

This sequence joins TRBV19 and TRBJ2-2; D is possibly TRBD2 (6 bases). This CDR3 has 15 amino acids. Trimming took 2 bases from V and 7 from J, leaving 14 bases between them. The germline V gene has CDR1 LNHDA and CDR2 SQIVND (reference sequence). DNA for the CDR3: TGTGCCAGTAGTATATCCGGAGGGATCAACGGGGAGCTGTTTTTT. Amino acids: CASSISGGINGELFF.

V and J are TRBV5-6 and TRBJ1-2, with 7 positions matching TRBD1. V shed 0 bases and J 4 bases; nucleotides not matched to a gene: 6. The CDR3 loop spans 15 amino acids. Germline lookup yields CDR1 SGHDT and CDR2 YYEEEE. The DNA for the CDR3 is TGTGCCAGCAGCTTGGAAGACAGGGCCCTCTATGGCTACACCTTC. Protein: CASSLEDRALYGYTF.

This clone was seen a few times. The chain joins TRBV18 to TRBJ1-1; 8 bases match TRBD1. The CDR3 has 14 residues. Germline V gene data show CDR1 as KGHSH and CDR2 as LQKENI. V shed 6 bases and J 0 bases; nucleotides not matched to a gene: 3. The CDR3 DNA is TGTGCCAGCTCCGGACAGGGTTTGAACACTGAAGCTTTCTTT. This gives the protein CASSGQGLNTEAFF.

The J gene is TRBJ2-7, the V gene TRBV4-2, with a weak D call TRBD2 (6 bases). This CDR3 is built from 15 residues. Germline V gene lookup returns CDR1 LGHNA and CDR2 YNFKEQ. V lost 2 bases and J lost 4, with 15 bases in between. CDR3 residues: CASSQWGRGTYEQYF. The CDR3 DNA is TGTGCCAGCAGCCAATGGGGCCGAGGGACTTACGAGCAGTACTTC.